This TCR beta chain was sequenced for a study of cytomegalovirus exposure and HLA in healthy donors. Study details: Within an early data release were around 87 million unique TCRs drawn from HLA-typed donors.

Whole-study findings and limits: When a later analysis compared HLA-associated TCR beta chains with equally common others, the HLA-associated chains turned out to be more clonally expanded and to have lower generation probabilities.

The study ran its PCR with 60 Vbeta and 13 Jbeta primers. Clones were sequenced by immunoSEQ multiplex PCR, and TCRdb holds only the in-frame ones, with some missing. The sample yields 150,000 to 200,000 clones, 65% to 80% seen once. The V and J ends lost 7 bases and 0 bases respectively, with 16 bases between them. CDR1 is MNHEY, CDR2 SVGAGI, per germline. This CDR3 region has 15 residues. With regard to this clone: Its cognate antigen is unknown.

The rearrangement uses TRBV6-5 and TRBJ2-7; TRBD2 might be the D (7 bases). The TCR comes from a female donor in good health and CMV-seronegative. Sequencing was done on a sample of PBMCs. The CDR3 region has the DNA TGTGCCAGCACCAACCCGGGGGGCGGCTCCTACGAGCAGTACTTC. Protein product: CASTNPGGGSYEQYF.